A single T cell receptor (beta chain) is shown here with its context. Germline CDR1 and CDR2: LGHNA and YSLEER. The CDR3 is made up of 15 amino acids. V was pared by 1 base and J by 5 bases, with 14 bases between. The data were obtained in a study of OX40 agonist ivuxolimab in advanced cancers. About the research overall: Prior checkpoint blockade (anti-PD-1, anti-PD-L1 or anti-CTLA-4) was permitted; 40% had it.

Anyone with autoimmune disease history or systemic immunosuppression was excluded. The study sampled blood at baseline, cycle 4 day 1, and cycle 7 day 1. Sequenced by immunoSEQ multiplex PCR; TCRdb stores in-frame clones only, minus some. The sample holds 76,000 or so clones, about 93% seen once. This TCR came from an adult with an advanced solid tumor such as melanoma, head and neck, liver or kidney cancer. Sequencing used CD4+ or CD8+ T cells sorted from blood, obtained in a trial of the OX40 agonist ivuxolimab. The V and J genes are TRBV4-3 and TRBJ1-1; unclear D gene. In nucleotides, the CDR3 is TGCGCCAGCAGCCAAGTAGGCGGTGGAACGACTGAAGCTTTCTTT. Its translation is CASSQVGGGTTEAFF.